This is a list of T cell receptor beta chains from one sample in a study of T cell responses to AZD1222 COVID-19 vaccine. Clones were sequenced by immunoSEQ multiplex PCR, and TCRdb holds only the in-frame ones, with some missing. The sample gives roughly 100,000 clones, roughly 90% of which show up once; approximately 30% is in the top ten. The sample in question was peripheral blood, obtained on day 0 of AZD1222 vaccination. Source of these receptors: an adult in good health. CDR3s leave out the opening cysteine and the closing phenylalanine or tryptophan. Clone size is not always given. Where it is, it says once, few, many or a class for expanded clones.

>TRBJ2-5|NA|TRBV9
ASSVGQGERETQY
>TRBJ2-1|NA|TRBV5-1
ASSFTGGAPNEQF
>TRBJ2-1|NA|TRBV4-2
ASSQDRTSGGERGNEQF
>TRBJ2-2|NA|TRBV7-3
ASSLRLAGGGTGELF
>TRBJ2-2|NA|TRBV2
ASSTQGTTGELF
>TRBJ1-1|NA|TRBV18
ASSPEAGNTEAF
>TRBJ1-5|NA|TRBV5-1
ASSLAGVTNQPQH
>TRBJ1-2|NA|TRBV3-1/TRBV3-2
ASSQNPGNYGYT
>TRBJ2-2|NA|TRBV4-3
ASSQGPALNTGELF
>TRBJ1-1|NA|TRBV5-1
ASSPDRGRTEAF
>TRBJ2-7|NA|TRBV30
AWRQRPGLAGSYEQY
>TRBJ2-5|NA|TRBV20-1
SASKETQY
>TRBJ2-7|NA|TRBV4-1
ASSQGLARYEQY
>TRBJ2-7|once|TRBV4-3
ASSQEGADAYEQY
>TRBJ2-2|NA|TRBV11-2
ASSSLVQGANGELF
>TRBJ2-7|NA|TRBV12-3/TRBV12-4
ASSPGQGGVQY
>TRBJ2-7|NA|TRBV18
ASSPSGVNEQY
>TRBJ1-5|once|TRBV29-1
SVAQQYNQPQH
>TRBJ2-7|NA|TRBV6-2/TRBV6-3
ASSYSIGTGISYEQY
>TRBJ1-5|NA|TRBV19
ASSVSWNSNQPQH
>TRBJ2-3|NA|TRBV2
ASQGGTSTDTQY
>TRBJ2-3|once|TRBV7-2
ASSLAIDTQY
>TRBJ2-7|once|TRBV7-9
ASSSTRRGSYEQY
>TRBJ2-7|NA|TRBV9
ASSVVGGSSYEQY
>TRBJ1-2|NA|TRBV28
ASSLAGWYGYT
>TRBJ2-3|NA|TRBV24-1
ATSLKATQY
>TRBJ2-3|NA|TRBV13
ASSLARTSGREGTQY